These 17 T cell receptor beta chains came from one sample sequenced in a study of glioma-infiltrating T cells after dendritic cell vaccination. Sequenced by immunoSEQ multiplex PCR; TCRdb stores in-frame clones only, minus some. Of about 73,000 clones in the sample, more than 65% were seen once. This specimen consisted of blood, obtained before dendritic cell vaccination. The receptors originated from a human donor with glioblastoma.

J is TRBJ2-3 and V is TRBV5-8, with 10 bases matching TRBD2. CDR3 size: 16 residues. J gave up 6 bases and V 0 bases, and 7 bases lay outside the gene matches. The germline CDR1 and CDR2 sequences are SGHTS and YDEGEE. The CDR3 DNA is TGTGCCAGCAGCTTGGCCAAAGGGACTAGCGCCGATACGCAGTATTTT. Its protein is CASSLAKGTSADTQYF.

The gene calls are TRBV10-3 and TRBJ1-5; D remains ambiguous. The CDR3 covers 15 residues. V lost 2 bases and J lost 0, with 8 bases in between. Looked up from germline, CDR1 is ENHRY and CDR2 is SYGVKD. The CDR3 coding sequence is TGTGCCATCAGTGAGGCATCAGGTAGCAATCAGCCCCAGCATTTT. This encodes CAISEASGSNQPQHF.

The V and J genes are TRBV5-4 and TRBJ2-5, with a weak D call TRBD1 (6 bases). The J call may be incorrect, as the DNA end agrees better with TRBJ2-7. The CDR3 is 16 residues long. The germline V gene has CDR1 SGHNT and CDR2 YYREEE (reference sequence). CDR3 sequence (DNA): TGTGCCAGCAGCTTGGTCTCAGGGGTCTTCGCCTACGAGCAGTACTTC. This translates into CASSLVSGVFAYEQYF.

V and J are TRBV7-6 and TRBJ1-3; weak D call: TRBD1 (5 bases). Germline CDR1 reads SGHVS; CDR2 reads FNYEAQ. The CDR3 spans 14 residues. Trimming left V 1 base short and J 8 bases short, with 12 bases between. CDR3 loop: CASSLGGNLHTIYF. The CDR3 region has the DNA TGTGCCAGCAGCTTAGGGGGCAACCTGCACACCATATATTTT.

The chain couples TRBV18 to TRBJ2-7; the D gene is possibly TRBD2 (6 bases). V gave up 3 bases and J gave up 2 bases, with 11 bases separating them. Germline V gives CDR1 KGHSH, CDR2 LQKENI. The CDR3 sequence is 14 residues long. The CDR3 protein is CASSPLEGAYEQYF. The CDR3 DNA sequence: TGTGCCAGCTCACCTTTGGAGGGAGCCTACGAGCAGTACTTC.

CDR3 in DNA: TGTGCCAGTAGTAAATCAGGGACTGGAAACACCATATATTTT. It specifies CASSKSGTGNTIYF. This chain connects TRBV19 to TRBJ1-3; a possible D gene is TRBD1 (5 bases). Trimming cost V 4 bases and J 2 bases, with 9 bases left between them. The CDR3 spans 14 residues. CDR1 is LNHDA, CDR2 SQIVND, per germline (reference sequence). Variable domain in full (rest from reference TRBV19 and TRBJ1-3): DGGITQSPKYLFRKEGQNVTLSCEQNLNHDAMYWYRQDPGQGLRLIYYSQIVNDFQKGDIAEGYSVSREKKESFPLTVTSAQKNPTAFYLCASSKSGTGNTIYFGEGSWLTVV.

Concerning this clone: An end of the junction differs from the germline gene, which may be a read error. The gene calls are TRBV6-5 and TRBJ1-5; 7 bases are a match to TRBD1. This CDR3 contains 14 residues. Looked up from germline, CDR1 is MNHEY and CDR2 is SVGAGI. The CDR3 nucleotides are TGTGCCAGCCGTCCGGGACAGAGCAATCGGCCCCAGCATTTT. This translates into CASRPGQSNRPQHF.

The chain employs TRBV5-1 and TRBJ2-5; 7 nucleotides line up with TRBD1. This CDR3 contains 15 residues. CDR1 and CDR2 (germline): SGHRS, YFSETQ. V trimming: 1 base; J trimming: 0 bases; junction bases outside the gene matches: 3. The CDR3 here is CASSLTGVYQETQYF. The DNA of the CDR3 is TGCGCCAGCAGCTTGACAGGGGTGTACCAAGAGACCCAGTACTTC.

The V call is TRBV7-8, the J call TRBJ2-2; a weak D match, TRBD1 (5 bases). Trimming left V 4 bases short and J 1 base short, with 31 bases between. Germline V lookup: CDR1 SGHVS, CDR2 FQNEAQ. The CDR3 loop spans 22 amino acids. The CDR3 DNA reads as TGTGCCAGCAGCTCAAAGAGGACATTAAGTGGTTGGCGATACCGGAACACCGGGGAGCTGTTTTTT. This gives the protein CASSSKRTLSGWRYRNTGELFF. Using reference TRBV7-8 and TRBJ2-2 for the parts outside the CDR3, the full variable domain is GAGVSQSPRYKVAKRGQDVALRCDPISGHVSLFWYQQALGQGPEFLTYFQNEAQLDKSGLPSDRFFAERPEGSVSTLKIQRTQQEDSAVYLCASSSKRTLSGWRYRNTGELFFGEGSRLTVL.

The gene calls are TRBV9 and TRBJ2-3; 8 nucleotides line up with TRBD2. This CDR3 has 14 residues. Unmatched junction bases numbered 6, after V lost 3 bases and J lost 6 bases. Germline V gene lookup returns CDR1 SGDLS and CDR2 YYNGEE. CDR3: CASSESGGSDTQYF. The CDR3 nucleotides are TGTGCCAGCAGCGAGTCGGGGGGGTCGGATACGCAGTATTTT.

The chain carries TRBV21-1 and TRBJ1-2; the DNA was not compared with TRBD1, the D call given in the table. TRBV21-1 is a pseudogene locus. The CDR3 runs to 18 residues. The CDR3 region has the DNA TGTGCCAGCAGCAAAGAGAAGCGGCCGGGACAGGGGAGTTATGGCTACACCTTC. Amino acid sequence: CASSKEKRPGQGSYGYTF.

The CDR3 loop reads CASSLSQTGPGNTIYF. DNA for the CDR3: TGTGCCAGCAGCTTAAGCCAGACAGGGCCTGGAAACACCATATATTTT. V is TRBV7-8 and J is TRBJ1-3; 7 nucleotides line up with TRBD1. The germline CDR1 and CDR2 sequences are SGHVS and FQNEAQ. V was clipped by 2 bases and J by 2 bases; unmatched bases: 6. The CDR3 is made up of 16 amino acids.

The gene calls are TRBV30 and TRBJ1-2; TRBD1 is a possible D gene (5 bases). The length of the CDR3 is 14 residues. Germline CDR1 is GTSNPN and CDR2 is SVGIG (reference sequence). The ends were cut back, 3 bases at V and 4 bases at J, with 15 bases in the middle. CDR3 amino acids: CAWRAPGGRYGYTF. Written as DNA, the CDR3 is TGTGCCTGGAGGGCCCCGGGGGGACGCTATGGCTACACCTTC.

The chain is built from TRBV5-8 and TRBJ2-5; tentative D call: TRBD2 (6 bases). This CDR3 spans 13 amino acids. Per germline, CDR1 SGHTS and CDR2 YDEGEE. V was trimmed by 0 bases and J by 3 bases, leaving 6 bases between them. The CDR3 protein is CASSLGLEETQYF. CDR3 bases: TGTGCCAGCAGCTTGGGACTAGAAGAGACCCAGTACTTC.

The genes are TRBV2 and TRBJ2-4, with D perhaps matching TRBD2 (6 bases). Trimming pared 6 bases from V and 6 bases from J, leaving 15 bases between. The germline V gene has CDR1 SNHLY and CDR2 FYNNEI. CDR3 size: 14 residues. CDR3 residues: CASREGPSPNIQYF. DNA for the CDR3: TGTGCCAGCAGGGAGGGACCTTCACCAAACATTCAGTACTTC.

V is TRBV29-1 and J is TRBJ2-5, with 7 positions matching TRBD2. With 6 bases clipped from V and 2 bases from J, the junction kept 24 bases outside the gene matches. CDR1 is SQVTM and CDR2 is ANQGSEA in the germline V gene. The CDR3 extends over 19 amino acids. CDR3 bases: TGCAGCGTCGGGCCCTATAGGGAGGGTGGGAGGACCCCGCAAGAGACCCAGTACTTC. Its protein product is CSVGPYREGGRTPQETQYF.

The gene calls are TRBV18 and TRBJ2-7; D unresolved. The V end was cut by 0 bases, the J end by 4 bases, with 7 bases between. Germline V lookup: CDR1 KGHSH, CDR2 LQKENI. This CDR3 has 13 residues. The CDR3 protein is CASSPPTGYEQYV. The CDR3 DNA sequence: TGTGCCAGCTCACCACCTACGGGTTACGAGCAGTACGTC.